This entry describes one TCR beta chain. This specimen belongs to a study of cytomegalovirus exposure and HLA in healthy donors. It was with 60 Vbeta and 13 Jbeta primers that the PCR ran. Repertoires were generated with immunoSEQ multiplex PCR, while TCRdb's copy carries only in-frame clones and drops some. Here the sample spans around 100,000 clones, nearly 80% being singletons. The germline V gene encodes CDR1 SGHTA and CDR2 FQGNSA. V was clipped by 5 bases and J by 8 bases; unmatched bases: 13. This CDR3 has 16 residues. The source material was PBMCs. This clonotype was sampled from a man aged 55 to 70 in good health and CMV-seropositive. The V gene is TRBV7-2, the J gene TRBJ2-1; 9 bases are shared with TRBD2. For the CDR3, the DNA is TGTGCCAGCAGCCTCGTATCGGCGCGGGGGGGGTATGAGCAGTTCTTC. It specifies CASSLVSARGGYEQFF.